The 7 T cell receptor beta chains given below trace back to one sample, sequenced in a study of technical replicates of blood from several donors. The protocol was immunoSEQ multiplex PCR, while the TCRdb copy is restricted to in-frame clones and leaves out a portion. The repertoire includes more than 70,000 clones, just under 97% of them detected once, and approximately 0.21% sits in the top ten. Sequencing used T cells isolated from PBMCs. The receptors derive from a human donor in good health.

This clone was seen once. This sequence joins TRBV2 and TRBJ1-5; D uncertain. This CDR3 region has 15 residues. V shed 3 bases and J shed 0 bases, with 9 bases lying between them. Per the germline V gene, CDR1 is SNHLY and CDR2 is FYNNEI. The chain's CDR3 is CASSDNSHSNQPQHF. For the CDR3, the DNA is TGTGCCAGCAGTGATAACAGTCATAGCAATCAGCCCCAGCATTTT.

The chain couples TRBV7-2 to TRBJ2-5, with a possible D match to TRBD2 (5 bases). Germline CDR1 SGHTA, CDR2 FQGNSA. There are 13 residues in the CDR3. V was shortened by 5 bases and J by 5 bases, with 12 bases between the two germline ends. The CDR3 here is CASSPRTGETQYF. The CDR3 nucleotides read TGTGCCAGCAGCCCTCGGACTGGGGAGACCCAGTACTTC. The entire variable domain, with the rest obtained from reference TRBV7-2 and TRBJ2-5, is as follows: GAGVSQSPSNKVTEKGKDVELRCDPISGHTALYWYRQSLGQGLEFLIYFQGNSAPDKSGLPSDRFSAERTGGSVSTLTIQRTQQEDSAVYLCASSPRTGETQYFGPGTRLLVL.

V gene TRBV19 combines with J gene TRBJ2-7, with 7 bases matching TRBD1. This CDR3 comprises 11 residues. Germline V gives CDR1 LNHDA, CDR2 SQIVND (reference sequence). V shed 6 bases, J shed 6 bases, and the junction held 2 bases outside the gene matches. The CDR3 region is CASRTGSEQYF. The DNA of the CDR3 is TGTGCCAGTAGGACAGGGAGCGAGCAGTACTTC. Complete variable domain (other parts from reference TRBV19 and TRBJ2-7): DGGITQSPKYLFRKEGQNVTLSCEQNLNHDAMYWYRQDPGQGLRLIYYSQIVNDFQKGDIAEGYSVSREKKESFPLTVTSAQKNPTAFYLCASRTGSEQYFGPGTRLTVT.

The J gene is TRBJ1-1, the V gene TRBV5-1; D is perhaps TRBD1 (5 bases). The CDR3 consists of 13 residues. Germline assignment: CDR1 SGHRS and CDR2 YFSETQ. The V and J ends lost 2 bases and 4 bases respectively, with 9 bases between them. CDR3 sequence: CASSLGGTTEAFF. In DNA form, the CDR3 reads TGCGCCAGCAGCTTAGGAGGGACCACTGAAGCTTTCTTT.

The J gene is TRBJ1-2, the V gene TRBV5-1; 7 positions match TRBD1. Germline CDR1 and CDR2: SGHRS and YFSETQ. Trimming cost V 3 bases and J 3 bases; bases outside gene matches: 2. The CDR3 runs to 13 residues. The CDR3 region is CASSSGQYYGYTF. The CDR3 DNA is TGCGCCAGCAGCTCGGGACAGTACTATGGCTACACCTTC. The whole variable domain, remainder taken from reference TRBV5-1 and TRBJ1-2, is KAGVTQTPRYLIKTRGQQVTLSCSPISGHRSVSWYQQTPGQGLQFLFEYFSETQRNKGNFPGRFSGRQFSNSRSEMNVSTLELGDSALYLCASSSGQYYGYTFGSGTRLTVV.

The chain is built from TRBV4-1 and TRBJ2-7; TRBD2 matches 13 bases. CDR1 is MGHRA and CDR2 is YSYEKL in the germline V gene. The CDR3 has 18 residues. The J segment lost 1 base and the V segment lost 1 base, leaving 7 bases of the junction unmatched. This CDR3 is CASSQAGLAGVRSYEQYF. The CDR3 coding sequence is TGCGCCAGCAGCCAAGCCGGACTAGCGGGAGTTAGATCCTACGAGCAGTACTTC.

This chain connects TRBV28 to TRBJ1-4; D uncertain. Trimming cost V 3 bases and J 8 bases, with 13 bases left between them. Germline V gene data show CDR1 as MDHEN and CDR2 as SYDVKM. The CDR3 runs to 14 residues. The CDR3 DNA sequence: TGTGCCAGCAGTTTTCGGGAGGGTAACGAAAAACTGTTTTTT. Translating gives CASSFREGNEKLFF. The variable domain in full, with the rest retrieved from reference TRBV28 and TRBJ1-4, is DVKVTQSSRYLVKRTGEKVFLECVQDMDHENMFWYRQDPGLGLRLIYFSYDVKMKEKGDIPEGYSVSREKKERFSLILESASTNQTSMYLCASSFREGNEKLFFGSGTQLSVL.